This TCR beta chain derives from a study of blood T cell repertoires in COVID-19. Study-wide background: Samples of COVID-19 (acute and convalescent) were obtained from the United States, Italy and Spain. Sources were T cells, B-cell-depleted T cells, or PBMCs; the material itself was cDNA or gDNA.

In the authors' methods: Reference gene primers were amplified, and this amplification served to estimate nucleated cell counts. The data were produced by immunoSEQ multiplex PCR, yet TCRdb's version contains in-frame clones alone and is incomplete. D and trimming come from the DNA, and the V and J calls and clone size come from that table. This sample has some 70,000 clones, with more than 75% found just once. Germline CDR1 reads SGDLS; CDR2 reads YYNGEE. After removal of 4 bases from V and 3 bases from J, the junction contained 15 bases not matched to a gene. The CDR3 is 18 amino acids. This chain uses TRBV9 with TRBJ2-1; 8 nucleotides match TRBD2. This sequence originates from a man between 50 and 59 years old with active COVID-19. The source material was peripheral blood. Here the CDR3 DNA reads TGTGCCAGCAGCCCCTTGCAACTAGCGGAGGGGGGCTACAATGAGCAGTTCTTC. Amino acid sequence: CASSPLQLAEGGYNEQFF.